Shown below are 18 T cell receptor beta chains from a single sample sequenced in a study of blood T cell repertoires in COVID-19. Produced via immunoSEQ multiplex PCR; TCRdb's table is partial and in-frame only. Here the sample spans a few hundred thousand clones, 80% to 90% being singletons. Material for sequencing was PBMCs or T cells enriched from blood (not recorded which). These receptors all stem from a woman in her 50s who had recovered from COVID-19.

The chain employs TRBV28 and TRBJ1-1, with a tentative D call TRBD1 (6 bases). The germline V gene encodes CDR1 MDHEN and CDR2 SYDVKM. V was clipped by 7 bases and J by 1 base, with 13 bases between them. The CDR3 spans 14 residues. CDR3 DNA: TGTGCCAGCATAACAGGGTGGCGGAACACTGAAGCTTTCTTT. This sequence encodes CASITGWRNTEAFF.

The chain has TRBV14 and TRBJ1-1, with D possibly matching TRBD1 (6 bases). The CDR3 runs to 17 residues. The V gene's germline CDR1 is SGHDN and CDR2 FVKESK. The ends were cut back, 4 bases at V and 5 bases at J, with 23 bases in the middle. This CDR3 is CASSPGAGVRERTEAFF. In nucleotides, the CDR3 is TGTGCCAGCAGCCCCGGGGCAGGGGTACGAGAGAGGACTGAAGCTTTCTTT.

The rearrangement uses TRBV15 and TRBJ1-5; TRBD1 matches at 7 bases. The CDR3 sequence is 15 residues long. The ends lost 0 bases at V and 6 bases at J; junction bases unmatched: 5. CDR1 is LNHNV and CDR2 is YYDKDF in the germline V gene (reference sequence). The CDR3 sequence: CATSRDSGGRQPQHF. The DNA of the CDR3 is TGTGCCACCAGCAGAGATTCAGGGGGACGTCAGCCCCAGCATTTT.

The rearrangement links TRBV24-1 to TRBJ2-1; 8 nucleotides align to TRBD2. This CDR3 contains 18 residues. V lost 3 bases to trimming and J lost 7 bases; unmatched junction nucleotides: 16. In germline, CDR1 is KGHDR, CDR2 SFDVKD. The CDR3 region has the DNA TGTGCCACCAGTGATACTCCTTGGCGGGGGGCTGGGATGAATGAGCAGTTCTTC. Protein product: CATSDTPWRGAGMNEQFF.

The rearrangement uses TRBV19 and TRBJ2-2, with 8 bases fitting TRBD2. The germline V gene has CDR1 LNHDA and CDR2 SQIVND (reference sequence). The CDR3 spans 18 residues. V trimming: 3 bases; J trimming: 4 bases; junction bases outside the gene matches: 13. CDR3 sequence (DNA): TGTGCCAGTAGTATCGGTATCGGGAGGGCCGGTCGCACCGGGGAGCTGTTTTTT. It specifies CASSIGIGRAGRTGELFF.

The chain links TRBV13 to TRBJ1-3; D call uncertain. With 0 bases removed from V and 4 bases from J, the gap between germline ends came to 10 bases. This CDR3 has 15 residues. The germline gives CDR1 PRHDT, CDR2 FYEKMQ (reference sequence). The CDR3, as DNA: TGTGCCAGCAGCTTAGGCCAAGGGAGCGGAAACACCATATATTTT. Its translation: CASSLGQGSGNTIYF.

The chain employs TRBV5-6 and TRBJ2-3; 12 bases line up with TRBD2. The germline V gene encodes CDR1 SGHDT and CDR2 YYEEEE. V lost 4 bases to trimming and J lost 4 bases; unmatched junction nucleotides: 10. There are 17 residues in the CDR3. The CDR3 is CASSLGLAGSVPDTQYF. The CDR3, as DNA: TGTGCCAGCAGCCTTGGACTAGCGGGATCGGTGCCAGATACGCAGTATTTT.

The rearrangement links TRBV5-1 to TRBJ1-5, with TRBD1 matching 7 bases. Trimming at V came to 0 bases and at J to 3 bases, leaving 6 bases not matched to a gene. CDR3 length equals 16 residues. The germline gives CDR1 SGHRS, CDR2 YFSETQ. CDR3 sequence reads: CASSLGPGQNNQPQHF. The CDR3 coding sequence is TGCGCCAGCAGCTTGGGACCGGGACAGAACAATCAGCCCCAGCATTTT.

The V and J genes are TRBV5-4 and TRBJ1-1; 7 nucleotides agree with TRBD1. Germline V gene sequence: CDR1 SGHNT, CDR2 YYREEE (reference sequence). The V segment lost 5 bases and the J segment 5 bases; nucleotides outside the gene matches: 9. The CDR3 totals 14 residues. The CDR3 loop is CASRTGDSRTEAFF. CDR3 DNA sequence: TGTGCCAGCAGAACAGGGGATTCGAGGACTGAAGCTTTCTTT.

This chain joins TRBV5-1 and TRBJ2-7; 8 bases line up with TRBD2. The CDR3 sequence is 16 residues long. CDR1 is SGHRS and CDR2 is YFSETQ in the germline V gene. V trimming: 4 bases; J trimming: 7 bases; junction bases outside the gene matches: 16. This chain's CDR3 is CASSAGNSGTPGEQYF. The CDR3 nucleotides are TGCGCCAGCAGCGCCGGGAATAGCGGGACGCCGGGAGAGCAGTACTTC.

J is TRBJ1-6 and V is TRBV7-9, with D possibly matching TRBD1 (5 bases). V lost 1 base to trimming and J lost 10 bases, with 8 bases between them. CDR1 is SEHNR, CDR2 FQNEAQ, per germline (reference sequence). The CDR3 runs 13 residues. The CDR3 nucleotides read TGTGCCAGCAGCTTAGTAGGGGTCTCACCCCTCCACTTT. Its protein is CASSLVGVSPLHF.

The chain joins TRBV18 to TRBJ2-3, with D uncertain. Trimming removed 0 bases from V and 3 bases from J, with 4 bases in between. The CDR3 length is 13 residues. Germline CDR1 KGHSH, CDR2 LQKENI. CDR3 coding DNA: TGTGCCAGCTCACCACCTCTAACAGATACGCAGTATTTT. It is translated as CASSPPLTDTQYF.

The CDR3 sequence is CASSYLGYTEAFF. The CDR3 DNA is TGTGCCAGCAGTTACCTAGGATACACTGAAGCTTTCTTT. The chain employs TRBV28 and TRBJ1-1; D unclear. Between the trimmed V and J ends, which lost 4 bases and 3 bases, there was a span of 9 bases. Looked up from germline, CDR1 is MDHEN and CDR2 is SYDVKM. This CDR3 contains 13 residues. The full variable domain, completed using reference TRBV28 and TRBJ1-1, is DVKVTQSSRYLVKRTGEKVFLECVQDMDHENMFWYRQDPGLGLRLIYFSYDVKMKEKGDIPEGYSVSREKKERFSLILESASTNQTSMYLCASSYLGYTEAFFGQGTRLTVV.

This sequence joins TRBV7-9 and TRBJ1-2; 7 positions agree with TRBD1. CDR3 length: 14 amino acids. V lost 4 bases to trimming and J lost 2 bases; unmatched junction nucleotides: 4. Germline CDR1 is SEHNR and CDR2 is FQNEAQ (reference sequence). Here the CDR3 DNA reads TGTGCCAGCAGCTCCTCGACAGGGAACTATGGCTACACCTTC. This translates into CASSSSTGNYGYTF.

V is TRBV9 and J is TRBJ2-7; TRBD2 is a possible D gene (5 bases). Trimming shortened V by 0 bases and J by 2 bases, and 12 bases separated the two germline ends. CDR1 and CDR2 from the germline V gene are SGDLS and YYNGEE. This CDR3 is built from 15 residues. The CDR3 DNA reads as TGTGCCAGCAGCGTAGGGAGGAATCCGGCCTACGAGCAGTACTTC. Translated: CASSVGRNPAYEQYF.

This clone was seen a single time. The chain links TRBV19 to TRBJ1-5; no clear D. The CDR3 runs to 13 residues. The ends were cut back, 4 bases at V and 5 bases at J, with 9 bases in the middle. The germline V gene has CDR1 LNHDA and CDR2 SQIVND (reference sequence). CDR3 in DNA: TGTGCCAGTAGTAAAGACGGAGATCAGCCCCAGCATTTT. Translation gives CASSKDGDQPQHF.

J is TRBJ1-4 and V is TRBV2, with 7 bases identical to TRBD1. CDR3 length equals 13 residues. Germline V gives CDR1 SNHLY, CDR2 FYNNEI. J lost 15 bases, V lost 7 bases, and 14 bases had no gene match. CDR3 sequence reads: CASTRGTALEVFF. As DNA, the CDR3 is TGTGCCAGCACCCGGGGGACAGCACTGGAGGTGTTTTTT.

This sequence joins TRBV18 and TRBJ1-1; a possible D gene is TRBD1 (5 bases). Trimming took off 6 bases at V and 2 bases at J, with 13 bases between the two ends. CDR1 and CDR2 from the germline V gene are KGHSH and LQKENI. The length of the CDR3 is 14 residues. Here the CDR3 reads CASSVTEPNTEAFF. Here the CDR3 DNA reads TGTGCCAGCTCTGTGACAGAGCCTAACACTGAAGCTTTCTTT.